This TCR beta chain is drawn from a study of Ad26.COV2.S vaccination and SARS-CoV-2 variants listed by TCRdb under 2021. Background on the whole study: Vaccine-arm donors came from COV1001, a multicentre, randomized, double-blind, placebo-controlled phase I-IIa trial of Ad26.COV2.S in healthy adults. Trial participants were randomized into five groups of five, in which low-dose or high-dose Ad26.COV2.S was given once or twice, or placebo was given on both occasions. Dosing of Ad26.COV2.S was intramuscular, at either 5x10^10 or 1x10^11 viral particles, delivered as one shot or as two shots spaced 56 days apart. TCRbeta repertoire sequencing served as the tool for gauging how specific and how broad the SARS-CoV-2-reactive T cell receptors were following Ad26.COV2.S vaccination. A total of around 32 samples were included in the TCR-sequenced set, comprising around 19 Ad26.COV2.S vaccine recipients, 5 placebo recipients and 8 SARS-CoV-2 convalescent individuals. Throughout the experiments and outcome assessment, investigators stayed blinded to trial group allocation.

The research as a whole found: Comparing responses between vaccine doses or regimens was not something the study was powered to do. Substantial breadth of spike-specific CD8+ and CD4+ T cell responses was reported after vaccination. Non-spike TCR breadth was comparable between vaccine and placebo recipients, consistent with the vaccine containing only spike. Compared with placebo recipients, Ad26.COV2.S recipients showed higher spike-specific TCR breadth (P = 0.0014). It was noted by the authors that total T cell responses may have been underestimated by the TCR breadth and depth analyses.

About this clone: No antigen is known for it. One base away there is no much larger clone; base qualities are not given.

V sheds 7 bases and J sheds 0 bases, leaving 16 bases between their ends. According to the germline V gene (reference sequence), CDR1 reads LNHDA and CDR2 reads SQIVND. The CDR3 goes from the cysteine to the phenylalanine over 16 residues. Left in the record is the CDR3 DNA by itself, 48 bases read in frame from the first base. The immunoSEQ Assay was the method used to sequence TCRbeta CDR3 regions. After extraction, genomic DNA underwent amplification by bias-controlled multiplex PCR, followed by high-throughput sequencing. Regarding the original processing steps: To quantify the absolute abundance of every unique TCRbeta CDR3 region, sequences were collapsed and filtered. T cell fraction was estimated by normalization of TCRbeta template counts to usable DNA, with usable DNA being measured through amplification of reference genes present in all nucleated cells. Repertoire TCRs were annotated as SARS-CoV-2-specific by exact matching of V gene, CDR3 amino acid sequence and J gene to a known reactive TCR set. The reference SARS-CoV-2 TCR set was obtained from MIRA and was filtered for enrichment in COVID-19-positive ImmuneCODE repertoires, whereby public or cross-reactive TCRs were removed. Based on the MIRA antigens, annotated TCRs were further analysed at the level of specific ORF or position within ORF. Breadth was defined as annotated unique rearrangements over total unique productive rearrangements; depth was the summed frequency of those rearrangements. Group comparisons of TCR breadth used two-sided Wilcoxon rank-sum tests. The clones in this table, taken by TCRdb from immuneACCESS, are in-frame only. Not every clone is retained; where verified, under half of the shortfall comes from an unresolved V gene, and the cause of the rest is unknown. Clone size and V and J calls were adopted from that table, with D and trimming inferred from the DNA. The sample data list under 500,000 clones, and about 92% of these were observed just once. Of the sample, more than 1.5% falls within the top ten clones.

Read against the paper, the sample's treatment or condition label means: 19 received Ad26.COV2.S at low or high dose, single or two shots; about 5 received placebo; per-sample allocation not given. Repertoires of vaccine and placebo recipients were sequenced from samples taken on day 63 after the first injection. Cohort 1b enrolled about two dozen adults aged 18-55 years at a single site in Boston, USA, between 29 July and 7 August 2020. Ad26.COV2.S consisted of a replication-incompetent adenovirus type 26 vector by which a prefusion-stabilized SARS-CoV-2 spike protein from the original Wuhan strain was expressed.

In this chain, TRBV19 is recombined with TRBJ1-3; there is no confident call for the D gene. This specimen consisted of peripheral blood, obtained in a trial of Ad26.COV2.S vaccine versus placebo. The source of this sequence is a person aged 18-65 years who received the Ad26.COV2.S COVID-19 vaccine or a placebo. The sequence in DNA is TGTGCCAGTACGACGGCGCGCCTCAACTCTGGAAACACCATATATTTT. Translation gives CASTTARLNSGNTIYF.